This passage covers 25 T cell receptor beta chains from one sample sequenced in a study of monozygotic twins with cystic fibrosis. Profiling relied on immunoSEQ multiplex PCR, and the TCRdb table lists in-frame clones only, not all of them. The data contain 11,000 to 15,000 clones, around 83% of them singletons. The sequencing sample was made of blood. These receptors originate from a boy aged 5-17 years with cystic fibrosis.

The V gene is TRBV9, the J gene TRBJ2-7; 10 positions match TRBD2. Germline V gene lookup returns CDR1 SGDLS and CDR2 YYNGEE. J lost 0 bases, V lost 0 bases, and 9 bases had no gene match. The CDR3 runs 18 residues. CDR3 sequence: CASSVGLAGDTFSYEQYF. The CDR3 nucleotides read TGTGCCAGCAGCGTAGGACTAGCGGGCGATACCTTCTCCTACGAGCAGTACTTC.

This clone was seen more than once but under ten times. The genes are TRBV4-1 and TRBJ1-1, with 9 nucleotides matching TRBD1. CDR1 is MGHRA and CDR2 is YSYEKL in the germline V gene. Trimming cost V 0 bases and J 3 bases; bases outside gene matches: 5. The CDR3 spans 16 residues. The CDR3 loop reads CASSQDWGTGYTEAFF. As DNA, the CDR3 is TGCGCCAGCAGCCAAGATTGGGGGACAGGGTACACTGAAGCTTTCTTT.

The genes are TRBV19 and TRBJ2-1, with 11 positions matching TRBD2. After removal of 2 bases from V and 0 bases from J, the junction contained 0 bases not matched to a gene. CDR1 and CDR2 (germline): LNHDA, SQIVND (reference sequence). The CDR3 sequence is 16 residues long. CDR3 sequence: CASSITSGSSYNEQFF. Written as DNA, the CDR3 is TGTGCCAGTAGTATAACTAGCGGGAGCTCCTACAATGAGCAGTTCTTC.

This chain connects TRBV25-1 to TRBJ1-2, with D hard to call. Germline V gene sequence: CDR1 MGHDK, CDR2 SYGVNS. Trimming pared 4 bases from V and 8 bases from J, leaving 14 bases between. The CDR3 spans 13 residues. The CDR3 reads CASSVTGLTGYTF. CDR3 in DNA: TGTGCCAGCAGTGTTACCGGGCTAACGGGCTACACCTTC.

This chain joins TRBV28 and TRBJ2-7; 7 nucleotides match TRBD2. The CDR3 covers 13 residues. The germline CDR1 and CDR2 sequences are MDHEN and SYDVKM. The V segment lost 3 bases and the J segment 3 bases; nucleotides outside the gene matches: 2. In nucleotides, the CDR3 is TGTGCCAGCAGTTTTGGGGGGGGCTACGAGCAGTACTTC. Translating it yields CASSFGGGYEQYF.

This chain links TRBV9 with TRBJ2-3; 15 bases line up with TRBD2. The V gene end was trimmed by 0 bases and the J gene end by 2 bases; junction bases not matched to a gene: 4. Germline CDR1 is SGDLS and CDR2 is YYNGEE. The CDR3 runs to 18 residues. For the CDR3, the DNA is TGTGCCAGCAGCGTAGGGACTAGCGGGGGGGCAAACACAGATACGCAGTATTTT. Translating gives CASSVGTSGGANTDTQYF.

J is TRBJ1-2 and V is TRBV4-2; D is ambiguous. Per germline, CDR1 LGHNA and CDR2 YNFKEQ. The CDR3 runs to 16 residues. V lost 0 bases, J lost 1 base, and 12 bases lay in between. The chain's CDR3 is CASSQDRATGNYGYTF. In DNA, the CDR3 is TGTGCCAGCAGCCAAGATAGGGCAACGGGTAACTATGGCTACACCTTC.

The genes are TRBV9 and TRBJ2-1, with 12 positions matching TRBD2. J was trimmed by 2 bases and V by 3 bases; bases with no gene match: 3. Germline CDR1 is SGDLS and CDR2 is YYNGEE. The CDR3 totals 16 residues. The chain's CDR3 is CASSGPSGGAYNEQFF. In DNA, the CDR3 is TGTGCCAGCAGCGGACCTAGCGGGGGGGCCTACAATGAGCAGTTCTTC.

The chain couples TRBV6-5 to TRBJ1-2, with TRBD1 as a possible D gene (5 bases). Trimming removed 7 bases from V and 0 bases from J, with 15 bases in between. From germline, CDR1 is MNHEY and CDR2 SVGAGI. The CDR3 has 15 residues. The CDR3 sequence: CASTLRDGTNYGYTF. The CDR3 bases are TGTGCCAGCACCCTTAGGGACGGAACTAACTATGGCTACACCTTC.

The chain couples TRBV6-5 to TRBJ2-2; D is perhaps TRBD1 (5 bases). This CDR3 contains 13 residues. The V end was cut by 4 bases, the J end by 6 bases, with 9 bases between. From germline, CDR1 is MNHEY and CDR2 SVGAGI. The DNA for the CDR3 is TGTGCCAGCAGTTTACAGGTCTCCGGGGAGCTGTTTTTT. Translating it yields CASSLQVSGELFF.

The rearrangement joins TRBV19 to TRBJ2-1; a possible D gene is TRBD2 (7 bases). V lost 3 bases and J lost 8, with 14 bases in between. The CDR3 runs 14 residues. Germline V gives CDR1 LNHDA, CDR2 SQIVND (reference sequence). CDR3 sequence reads: CASSMGGGRDEQFF. CDR3 coding DNA: TGTGCCAGTAGTATGGGCGGGGGCAGGGATGAGCAGTTCTTC.

The chain has TRBV10-3 and TRBJ1-1, with unresolved D. V lost 10 bases, J lost 4 bases, and 16 bases lay in between. The CDR3 loop spans 13 amino acids. The germline V gene has CDR1 ENHRY and CDR2 SYGVKD. CDR3 amino acids: CATGFEMVTEAFF. The CDR3 DNA sequence: TGTGCCACCGGTTTTGAGATGGTCACTGAAGCTTTCTTT.

The chain employs TRBV14 and TRBJ1-6; tentatively, D is TRBD1 (5 bases). Per germline, CDR1 SGHDN and CDR2 FVKESK. The germline V and J ends were trimmed by 3 bases and 7 bases, with 10 bases remaining between them. The CDR3 length is 14 residues. The CDR3 DNA reads as TGTGCCAGCAGCCAGGGGGAGGTAAATTCACCCCTCCACTTT. It encodes CASSQGEVNSPLHF.

This clone was detected only once. The rearrangement links TRBV9 to TRBJ2-1, with D possibly matching TRBD2 (6 bases). The CDR3 length is 15 residues. CDR1 SGDLS and CDR2 YYNGEE come from the germline V gene. The V end lost 0 bases, the J end lost 4 bases, and 11 bases lay between the germline ends. CDR3 sequence reads: CASSVGASEYNEQFF. Written as DNA, the CDR3 is TGTGCCAGCAGCGTAGGAGCTAGCGAATACAATGAGCAGTTCTTC.

The rearrangement links TRBV4-1 to TRBJ2-5, with D possibly matching TRBD2 (6 bases). The CDR3 contains 15 residues. From germline, CDR1 is MGHRA and CDR2 YSYEKL. Trimming took 1 base from V and 4 from J, leaving 13 bases between them. The CDR3 DNA reads TGCGCCAGCAGCCAAGTGGAGGGAGGCTCAGAGACCCAGTACTTC. This encodes CASSQVEGGSETQYF.

The chain carries TRBV10-2 and TRBJ2-7; D may be TRBD2 (7 bases). Trimming removed 4 bases at V and 5 bases at J, with 18 bases between. The CDR3 sequence is 15 residues long. Germline loops: CDR1 WSHSY, CDR2 SAAADI. The CDR3 DNA is TGCGCCAGCAGTGGTGGGAGGGACATGAGGAACGAGCAGTACTTC. Protein: CASSGGRDMRNEQYF.

This clone was observed a few times. The chain joins TRBV2 to TRBJ1-6; 7 bases fit TRBD1. The CDR3 runs to 15 residues. Losses at the gene ends were 5 bases for V and 10 bases for J; bases not matched to a gene: 11. Per the germline V gene, CDR1 is SNHLY and CDR2 is FYNNEI. The CDR3 loop is CASSRSGQRYSPLHF. Written as DNA, the CDR3 is TGTGCCAGCAGTCGATCGGGACAGAGGTACTCACCCCTCCACTTT.

CDR3: CAWSGSVGQYF. CDR3 sequence (DNA): TGTGCCTGGAGTGGCTCTGTTGGGCAGTACTTC. This chain uses TRBV30 with TRBJ2-7; D call uncertain. Germline assignment: CDR1 GTSNPN and CDR2 SVGIG (reference sequence). The CDR3 extends over 11 amino acids. Between the trimmed V and J ends, which lost 1 base and 9 bases, there was a span of 10 bases.

J is TRBJ2-3 and V is TRBV20-1, with no clear D. With 0 bases removed from V and 5 bases from J, the gap between germline ends came to 3 bases. CDR1 and CDR2 (germline): DFQATT, SNEGSKA (reference sequence). The CDR3 is made up of 11 amino acids. The CDR3 DNA sequence: TGCAGTGCTAGAGAGCAAGATACGCAGTATTTT. This translates into CSAREQDTQYF.

The J gene is TRBJ2-1, the V gene TRBV6-1; D ambiguous. V gave up 1 base and J gave up 7 bases, with 2 bases separating them. From germline, CDR1 is MNHNS and CDR2 SASEGT. The CDR3 is made up of 11 amino acids. CDR3 region: CASSEGNEQFF. CDR3 DNA: TGTGCCAGCAGTGAAGGAAATGAGCAGTTCTTC.

The chain is built from TRBV28 and TRBJ1-1; a weak D match, TRBD1 (6 bases). CDR1 and CDR2 from the germline V gene are MDHEN and SYDVKM. Trimming removed 10 bases at V and 1 base at J, with 19 bases between. This CDR3 spans 15 amino acids. Written as DNA, the CDR3 is TGTGCCATTCCGCAGGAGGGGGTTTCGAACACTGAAGCTTTCTTT. Protein product: CAIPQEGVSNTEAFF.

This clone was observed a single time. The V call is TRBV5-1, the J call TRBJ2-3; TRBD1 matches 8 bases. In germline, CDR1 is SGHRS, CDR2 YFSETQ. CDR3 length: 14 amino acids. V was pared by 5 bases and J by 1 base, with 3 bases of the junction left unmatched. The CDR3 is CASSSDRGTDTQYF. The CDR3 nucleotides read TGCGCCAGCAGTTCGGACAGGGGCACAGATACGCAGTATTTT. Combining the CDR3 with reference TRBV5-1 and TRBJ2-3 gives the whole variable domain KAGVTQTPRYLIKTRGQQVTLSCSPISGHRSVSWYQQTPGQGLQFLFEYFSETQRNKGNFPGRFSGRQFSNSRSEMNVSTLELGDSALYLCASSSDRGTDTQYFGPGTRLTVL.

This chain joins TRBV5-1 and TRBJ1-6, with D unclear. V dropped 0 bases and J dropped 12 bases, with 19 bases sitting between them. Germline V gene data show CDR1 as SGHRS and CDR2 as YFSETQ. This CDR3 spans 16 amino acids. CDR3 DNA: TGCGCCAGCAGCTTGGGTTCAGCGTTGGGTCGGGGACCCCTCCACTTT. This translates into CASSLGSALGRGPLHF.

The rearrangement uses TRBV19 and TRBJ2-7; 8 bases match TRBD1. Per germline, CDR1 LNHDA and CDR2 SQIVND (reference sequence). The V and J ends lost 5 bases and 2 bases, in that order; junction bases with no gene match: 8. CDR3 length: 15 residues. The CDR3 loop reads CASSPAWGQAYEQYF. CDR3 bases: TGTGCCAGTAGTCCCGCTTGGGGACAGGCCTACGAGCAGTACTTC. Complete variable domain (other parts from reference TRBV19 and TRBJ2-7): DGGITQSPKYLFRKEGQNVTLSCEQNLNHDAMYWYRQDPGQGLRLIYYSQIVNDFQKGDIAEGYSVSREKKESFPLTVTSAQKNPTAFYLCASSPAWGQAYEQYFGPGTRLTVT.

This clone has only one observation. This CDR3 is CASSWGSGTLSTDTQYF. The CDR3 DNA reads TGTGCCAGCAGCTGGGGATCTGGGACCCTTAGCACAGATACGCAGTATTTT. The chain is built from TRBV9 and TRBJ2-3, with D possibly being TRBD1 or TRBD2 (5 bases each). The CDR3 sequence is 17 residues long. V shed 4 bases and J shed 0 bases, with 18 bases lying between them. Germline V gene lookup returns CDR1 SGDLS and CDR2 YYNGEE. The whole variable domain, filled in from reference TRBV9 and TRBJ2-3, reads DSGVTQTPKHLITATGQRVTLRCSPRSGDLSVYWYQQSLDQGLQFLIQYYNGEERAKGNILERFSAQQFPDLHSELNLSSLELGDSALYFCASSWGSGTLSTDTQYFGPGTRLTVL.